This is a list of T cell receptor beta chains from one sample in a study of regulatory T cells in long-lasting Graves disease. MiXCR, applied by TCRdb to the multiplex PCR reads, yields one record per CDR3 protein. The sample contains 350,000 to 400,000 distinct CDR3 sequences, roughly a sixth of which appear only once. The sample was peripheral blood mononuclear cells (PBMCs), taken at new diagnosis, from a patient treated with antithyroid drugs. These receptors were collected from a female donor with Graves disease. CDR3s include the opening cysteine and the closing phenylalanine or tryptophan. The order of the fields is J gene, clone size, V gene, D gene, CDR3 length, CDR3 DNA, CDR3 protein. D genes are given only for firm matches. Only part of the rows carry a size: once, few, many, or a class if the clone is expanded.

j_gene: TRBJ2-5; abundance: many; v_gene: TRBV12-3/TRBV12-4; d_gene: .; len: 15; CDR3nt: TGTGCCAGCAGTTACCCCTCAAGAGCCCAAGAGACCCAGTACTTC; CDR3aa: CASSYPSRAQETQYF
j_gene: TRBJ2-7; abundance: .; v_gene: TRBV28; d_gene: .; len: 11; CDR3nt: TGTGCCAGCAGTCACGGGGCTCCGCAGTACTTC; CDR3aa: CASSHGAPQYF
j_gene: TRBJ2-5; abundance: .; v_gene: TRBV4-2; d_gene: TRBD1; len: 19; CDR3nt: TGTGCCAGCAGCTTAGCGCTTGTCATCGGACAGGGAGGTCAGCAGACCCAGTACTTC; CDR3aa: CASSLALVIGQGGQQTQYF
j_gene: TRBJ1-3; abundance: many; v_gene: TRBV14; d_gene: .; len: 13; CDR3nt: TGTGCCAGCAGCCAGGACGGTGGAAACACCATATATTTT; CDR3aa: CASSQDGGNTIYF
j_gene: TRBJ1-5; abundance: .; v_gene: TRBV2; d_gene: .; len: 18; CDR3nt: TGTGCCAGCAGTGAGGGGCAGGGTGCCATGAGTGGAAATCAGCCCCAGCATTTT; CDR3aa: CASSEGQGAMSGNQPQHF
j_gene: TRBJ1-1; abundance: many; v_gene: TRBV7-9; d_gene: .; len: 12; CDR3nt: TGTGCCAGCAGCTTAGCGGACAGTGAAGCTTTCTTT; CDR3aa: CASSLADSEAFF
j_gene: TRBJ2-1; abundance: few; v_gene: TRBV7-2; d_gene: .; len: 13; CDR3nt: TGTGCCAGCAGCTCAAAAAGGCGCAATGAGCAGTTCTTC; CDR3aa: CASSSKRRNEQFF
j_gene: TRBJ2-1; abundance: .; v_gene: TRBV5-1; d_gene: TRBD2; len: 16; CDR3nt: TGCGCCGGCAGCTCCCGACTAGCGGGGGTGGGGAATGAGCAGTTCTTC; CDR3aa: CAGSSRLAGVGNEQFF
j_gene: TRBJ2-1; abundance: many; v_gene: TRBV3-1; d_gene: .; len: 17; CDR3nt: TGTGCCAGCAGCCAAGACCAGGGGACCACGCGCTACAATGAGCAGTTCTTC; CDR3aa: CASSQDQGTTRYNEQFF
j_gene: TRBJ2-1; abundance: many; v_gene: TRBV7-2; d_gene: TRBD2; len: 15; CDR3nt: TGTGCCAGCAGCTCGGGACTACCGACCTACAATGAGCAGTTCTTC; CDR3aa: CASSSGLPTYNEQFF
j_gene: TRBJ2-1; abundance: .; v_gene: TRBV20-1; d_gene: .; len: 11; CDR3nt: TGCAGTGCTAGAGGGCGACATGAGCAGTTCTTC; CDR3aa: CSARGRHEQFF
j_gene: TRBJ1-2; abundance: .; v_gene: TRBV28; d_gene: TRBD1; len: 16; CDR3nt: TGTGCCAGCAGTTTACCCGACAGGGCATTCGACTATGGCTACACCTTC; CDR3aa: CASSLPDRAFDYGYTF
j_gene: TRBJ1-5; abundance: .; v_gene: TRBV19; d_gene: TRBD1; len: 13; CDR3nt: TGTGCCACGGGGGACAGAAGAAATCAGCCCCAGCATTTT; CDR3aa: CATGDRRNQPQHF
j_gene: TRBJ2-1; abundance: many; v_gene: TRBV27; d_gene: TRBD2; len: 16; CDR3nt: TGTGCCAGCAGTTTAGCGGGAGGGCCGCGACACAATGAGCAGTTCTTC; CDR3aa: CASSLAGGPRHNEQFF
j_gene: TRBJ2-7; abundance: .; v_gene: TRBV7-2; d_gene: TRBD1; len: 14; CDR3nt: TGTGCCAGCAGCTCGACAGGGGGGAGGCTCGAGCAGTACTTC; CDR3aa: CASSSTGGRLEQYF
j_gene: TRBJ1-5; abundance: many; v_gene: TRBV30; d_gene: .; len: 12; CDR3nt: TGTGCCTGGAGTTTACTTAATCAGCCCCAGCATTTT; CDR3aa: CAWSLLNQPQHF
j_gene: TRBJ2-2; abundance: many; v_gene: TRBV11-2; d_gene: .; len: 15; CDR3nt: TGTGCCAGCAGCTTTAACAGGGTAAACACCGGGGAGCTGTTTTTT; CDR3aa: CASSFNRVNTGELFF
j_gene: TRBJ2-3; abundance: many; v_gene: TRBV7-2; d_gene: .; len: 13; CDR3nt: TGTGCCAGCAGCTTAGGGCGGGCAGATACGCAGTATTTT; CDR3aa: CASSLGRADTQYF
j_gene: TRBJ2-3; abundance: many; v_gene: TRBV7-3; d_gene: TRBD2; len: 14; CDR3nt: TGTGCCAGCAGCCCTCAGCGGGAAACAGATACGCAGTATTTT; CDR3aa: CASSPQRETDTQYF
j_gene: TRBJ2-5; abundance: many; v_gene: TRBV15; d_gene: .; len: 15; CDR3nt: TGTGCCACCAGCGGGGAACGGGCCCGTGAAGAGACCCAGTACTTC; CDR3aa: CATSGERAREETQYF
j_gene: TRBJ1-3; abundance: many; v_gene: TRBV28; d_gene: .; len: 15; CDR3nt: TGTGCCAGCAGCCCAGACAGTTACTCTGGAAACACCATATATTTT; CDR3aa: CASSPDSYSGNTIYF
j_gene: TRBJ1-1; abundance: many; v_gene: TRBV2; d_gene: .; len: 10; CDR3nt: TGTGCCAGCAGTCTTCCTGAAGCTTTCTTT; CDR3aa: CASSLPEAFF